The subject of this entry is one T cell receptor beta chain. This receptor's antigen is unknown. It may be a read error: a sequence one base away is much more abundant. This specimen comes from a study of regulatory T cells in long-lasting Graves disease (TCRdb year 2021). Some background on the complete study: Antithyroid drugs had been taken for less than 3 months by newly diagnosed Graves' disease patients. Persistent Graves' disease patients were compared with newly diagnosed Graves' disease patients by peripheral blood TCR sequencing and RNA sequencing. The study took place in China and was registered as a clinical trial. TCR sequencing covered around 13 persistent and some 20 newly diagnosed Graves' disease patients, 33 samples in total. The full study reports these points: Lower TCR Shannon entropy and fewer highly expanded clones were observed in persistent Graves' disease patients than in newly diagnosed patients, which suggested clonal expansion. Only peripheral blood was studied, because thyroid tissue, the primary lesion, was inaccessible. More public clonotypes were shared among persistent patients (2,741) than among newly diagnosed patients (roughly 1,000). Sequencing and analysis were restricted to the TCR beta chain. As a limitation, the authors acknowledged that the small sample size may reduce accuracy. Preferential use of TRBV28, TRBJ1-2 and TRBJ2-5 was observed in persistent disease, whereas TRBV20-1 and TRBJ2-1 were favored in newly diagnosed disease.

The CDR3, cysteine through phenylalanine, is 16 amino acids long. Here the CDR3 DNA is all that survives: 48 bases in frame from base 1. CDR1 and CDR2 (LNHDA, SQIVND) derive from the germline V gene (reference sequence). What this sample's time point label stands for: newly diagnosed GD, antithyroid drugs for less than 3 months. For both TCR sequencing and RNA sequencing, RNA was extracted from PBMCs in TRIzol. The diagnosis of Graves' disease was made according to American Thyroid Association guidelines. Recruitment of patients was carried out at an endocrinology department in Xi'an, China. Each patient gave approximately 9 milliliters of peripheral blood, collected in an EDTA anticoagulant tube. Ficoll Paque Plus density gradient separation was used to isolate PBMCs, and no further T cell sorting was performed. An Agilent 2100 Bioanalyzer and agarose gel were used to assess RNA quality, and a NanoDrop 2000 was used to measure RNA concentration.

Library creation used multiplex PCR. The run used an Illumina HiSeq 4000. To build TCR beta libraries, CDR3 regions were amplified by Arm-PCR using iRepertoire HTBI primers. Before sequencing, the PCR products underwent gel purification. Per the original workflow: Across samples, some 62 TRBV and 15 or so TRBJ segments were identified and used for gene usage analysis of CDR3 amino acid clonotypes. COPE and FqMerger were used to merge the filtered high-quality paired reads into contigs. BLAST was used to align contigs to the IMGT TRBV, TRBD and TRBJ reference genes, and CDR3 was defined following IMGT. Highly expanded clones were defined as clonotypes with a frequency above 0.1%. Shannon entropy was used to measure repertoire diversity, and the Gini coefficient was used to measure V-J evenness. Public clonotypes were defined as clonotypes shared by more than one individual. TCRdb reworked the public reads: Q25 trimming with fastp, MiXCR clone assembly, productive beta chains retained. Duplicate CDR3 protein sequences are folded into a single record with the most common DNA and genes. TCRdb, not the original authors, processed these V and J calls. The sample table records roughly 500,000 distinct CDR3 sequences; 13% of these occur just once. The biggest ten clones account for roughly a tenth of the sample.

Another study also made use of these data, one on T cells in Graves' hyperthyroidism and ophthalmopathy. Per that second paper: Stable Graves' hyperthyroidism was defined as no progression to ophthalmopathy during 18 months of follow-up. Hyperthyroidism patients were newly diagnosed, with disease duration under 2 months, and aged 18 to 65 years. Exclusion was applied to patients with uncontrolled infections, other autoimmune diseases, pregnancy or lactation. Diagnoses were based on clinical symptoms, serum thyroxine and TRAb, thyroid ultrasound and orbital computed tomography. The first round of RT-PCR for the TCR CDR3 was performed with the HTBI primer set and the Qiagen OneStep RT-PCR kit. Most expanded thyroid clonotypes (frequency above 0.001) were also detected in blood, suggesting blood repertoires may reflect thyroid immune responses. A model built on a 13 V-J signature distinguished ophthalmopathy from stable hyperthyroidism, reaching roughly 88% sensitivity and approximately 81% specificity in cross-validation and 80%/75% in testing. In validation, the model predicted progression to ophthalmopathy with roughly 66% sensitivity and roughly 75% specificity, a median of around six months before onset. TCR V-J signatures able to tell the groups apart were searched for in a discovery cohort of around 95 patients, of whom more than 40 had Graves' ophthalmopathy and 55 to 65 had stable Graves' hyperthyroidism. Whether ophthalmopathy could be predicted prospectively was tested in an independent validation cohort made up of roughly 19 hyperthyroidism patients plus 17 patients who later progressed to ophthalmopathy. The 100 discovery patients were divided at random into training and test sets in a 7:3 ratio. Thyroid tissue and blood T-cell repertoires from six Graves' hyperthyroidism patients were also compared in the study. After blood sampling, hyperthyroidism patients were treated with methimazole at a starting dose of 30 mg daily, and ophthalmopathy patients were treated with high-dose intravenous methylprednisolone. Libraries were constructed in a second round of multiplex PCR, after which size selection and purification were performed. The libraries were sequenced on an Illumina HiSeq2000 using paired-end 100 bp reads. SOAPnuke was used to process the raw data, with reads discarded if the reads contained adapters or uncalled bases, had a mean Phred below 15, or lacked an exact constant-primer or identifier match. COPE v1.2.5 was used to merge high-quality paired reads, and clonotypes were defined as unique nucleotide sequences. MiTCR v1.1 was used to align clonotypes to the IMGT TRBV, TRBD and TRBJ reference segments. Analysis was restricted to V-J combinations with a frequency above 0.0001, which covered roughly 99% of repertoires. A TCS score was defined as the ratio of F50 (clonal expansion) to E x V (chaos), with BLOSUM62-based TCRdist applied between CDR3 peptides within each V-J. Welch's t-statistics and random forest reduced around 520 V-J features to 13, which were used in a naive Bayes classifier (R e1071). No statistical method was used to fix the sample size in advance, and group allocation was not hidden from the investigators. According to the paper, TCR Vbeta CDR3 sequencing was carried out on over 130 peripheral blood samples, which came from more than 40 ophthalmopathy, around 75 hyperthyroidism and approximately 17 progressor patients.

The TCR was taken from a man aged 30 to 39 with Graves disease. Donor details come from another sample of the same person, matched by shared clones. The sample in question was peripheral blood mononuclear cells (PBMCs), obtained at new diagnosis, from a patient treated with antithyroid drugs. This receptor chain uses TRBV19 and TRBJ2-1; the junction holds 10 bases that match TRBD2. The CDR3 region has the sequence CASKEREGGPYNERFF. The nucleotides read TGTGCCAGTAAAGAGCGGGAGGGGGGGCCCTACAATGAGCGGTTCTTC. Here the CDR3 is joined to the reference TRBV19 and TRBJ2-1 genes, and the full variable domain is: DGGITQSPKYLFRKEGQNVTLSCEQNLNHDAMYWYRQDPGQGLRLIYYSQIVNDFQKGDIAEGYSVSREKKESFPLTVTSAQKNPTAFYLCASKEREGGPYNERFFGPGTRLTVL.